This T cell receptor (beta chain) originates from a study of T cell repertoires in cytomegalovirus infection. Study-level information: Public TCR beta signatures provided an indication of both CMV infection and a matching HLA type. Study results and limitations: HLA-C-restricted CMV clonotypes gave the most frequent clonotype in two of eight donors. The study identified carriers of CMV plus the relevant HLA from cumulative public TCR beta family frequency.

Germline assignment: CDR1 SNHLY and CDR2 FYNNEI. The length of the CDR3 is 16 residues. Between the trimmed V and J ends, which lost 5 bases and 3 bases, there was a span of 20 bases. As concerns this clonotype: No antigen is known for it.

TCRdb re-called the reads with MiXCR, one entry per CDR3 protein. The sample has around 740,000 distinct CDR3 sequences, 35% to 40% seen once. The receptor comes from a human donor in good health (CMV status not recorded). Some clones in this sample may be carry-over from other donors' samples. The V gene is TRBV2, the J gene TRBJ2-7; tentative D call: TRBD2 (6 bases). Input material: PBMCs. The CDR3 DNA follows: TGTGCCAGCAGTCTCGACGGGAGACACCCCCACTACGAGCAGTACTTC. Its protein is CASSLDGRHPHYEQYF.